The 15 T cell receptor beta chains listed next were all sequenced from one sample in a study of cytomegalovirus exposure and HLA in healthy donors (dated by TCRdb to 2017 to 2019). The library was obtained by the immunoSEQ multiplex PCR assay. TCRdb carries this immuneACCESS record with in-frame sequences only. Its versions omit some clonotypes, under half of them owing to an unresolved V gene in the studies checked, with the rest unexplained. Here the sample has approximately 150,000 clones; approximately 86% occur a single time. Roughly 9% of the sample lies in the top ten. Material: PBMCs. These receptor sequences come from a man younger than 30 in good health and CMV-seropositive.

The chain employs TRBV5-1 and TRBJ1-5; no clear D gene. The CDR3 loop spans 15 amino acids. Germline loops: CDR1 SGHRS, CDR2 YFSETQ. V shed 0 bases and J shed 1 base, with 8 bases lying between them. The CDR3 loop is CASSLVPGSNQPQHF. The CDR3 nucleotides are TGCGCCAGCAGCTTGGTTCCCGGGAGCAATCAGCCCCAGCATTTT.

This clone showed up just a few times. The rearrangement uses TRBV29-1 and TRBJ1-5; D gene unclear. The V end was cut by 8 bases, the J end by 1 base, with 15 bases between. The CDR3 consists of 14 residues. Germline V gene data show CDR1 as SQVTM and CDR2 as ANQGSEA. CDR3 loop: CSPKRGPSNQPQHF. In DNA form, the CDR3 reads TGCAGCCCTAAACGTGGGCCAAGCAATCAGCCCCAGCATTTT.

This chain joins TRBV10-2 and TRBJ2-5; 11 bases are a match to TRBD2. CDR1 and CDR2 (germline): WSHSY, SAAADI. The junction had 11 bases not matched to a gene; V was cut back by 8 bases and J by 9 bases. The length of the CDR3 is 14 residues. CDR3 in amino acids: CASGQVSGGAAQYF. For the CDR3, the DNA is TGCGCCAGCGGGCAGGTTAGCGGGGGGGCGGCCCAGTACTTC.

The V call is TRBV30, the J call TRBJ2-5; no reliable D call. The CDR3 totals 11 residues. Trimming removed 0 bases from V and 5 bases from J, with 4 bases in between. Per germline, CDR1 GTSNPN and CDR2 SVGIG (reference sequence). The CDR3 loop reads CAWSVSETQYF. The CDR3 nucleotides are TGTGCCTGGAGTGTATCGGAGACCCAGTACTTC.

The chain links TRBV7-9 to TRBJ2-3, with 13 bases fitting TRBD2. The CDR3 runs to 16 residues. CDR1 and CDR2 (germline): SEHNR, FQNEAQ (reference sequence). The J segment lost 2 bases and the V segment lost 2 bases, leaving 1 base of the junction unmatched. The chain's CDR3 is CASSLTSGRATDTQYF. DNA of the CDR3: TGTGCCAGCAGCTTAACTAGCGGGAGGGCCACAGATACGCAGTATTTT.

The V gene is TRBV27, the J gene TRBJ1-1, with D possibly TRBD1 on 5 matching bases. V was pared by 4 bases and J by 6 bases, with 9 bases between. This CDR3 spans 12 amino acids. CDR1 and CDR2 from the germline V gene are MNHEY and SMNVEV (reference sequence). This CDR3 is CASSWGGAEAFF. The CDR3 DNA follows: TGTGCCAGCAGTTGGGGGGGGGCTGAAGCTTTCTTT.

The rearrangement joins TRBV12-5 to TRBJ1-2, with D perhaps matching TRBD1 (5 bases). Trimming pared 5 bases from V and 0 bases from J, leaving 16 bases between. Germline assignment: CDR1 LGHNT and CDR2 FRNRAP. This CDR3 comprises 16 residues. The CDR3 sequence is CASGLGGRASNYGYTF. For the CDR3, the DNA is TGTGCTAGTGGTCTGGGGGGGAGGGCCTCTAACTATGGCTACACCTTC. Variable domain in full (rest from reference TRBV12-5 and TRBJ1-2): DARVTQTPRHKVTEMGQEVTMRCQPILGHNTVFWYRQTMMQGLELLAYFRNRAPLDDSGMPKDRFSAEMPDATLATLKIQPSEPRDSAVYFCASGLGGRASNYGYTFGSGTRLTVV.

V is TRBV5-1 and J is TRBJ2-7; 9 nucleotides line up with TRBD1. V dropped 4 bases and J dropped 6; count of bases not matched to a gene: 5. CDR1 is SGHRS and CDR2 is YFSETQ in the germline V gene. CDR3 length: 13 amino acids. CDR3 DNA: TGCGCCAGCAGCCCCACGACAGGGGGCGAGCAGTACTTC. Its translation is CASSPTTGGEQYF.

The V and J genes are TRBV2 and TRBJ2-1; D is possibly TRBD2 (6 bases). The V gene lost 8 bases and the J gene lost 9 bases, with 20 bases spanning the gap. The CDR3 consists of 14 residues. Per the germline V gene, CDR1 is SNHLY and CDR2 is FYNNEI. CDR3 DNA sequence: TGTGCCAGCGGGGATGGGACTCGAATAATTGAGCAGTTCTTC. Its protein is CASGDGTRIIEQFF.

The genes are TRBV13 and TRBJ2-1, with TRBD2 matching 9 bases. The germline gives CDR1 PRHDT, CDR2 FYEKMQ (reference sequence). The V and J ends lost 0 bases and 9 bases, in that order; junction bases with no gene match: 12. The CDR3 length is 17 residues. In DNA, the CDR3 is TGTGCCAGCAGCTTAGGGACTAGCGGCCCCCGCGGGATTGAGCAGTTCTTC. Translation: CASSLGTSGPRGIEQFF.

V and J are TRBV29-1 and TRBJ1-2, with 8 bases fitting TRBD1. V lost 6 bases and J lost 7; bases outside the gene matches: 13. The CDR3 is 14 amino acids. Germline V gene lookup returns CDR1 SQVTM and CDR2 ANQGSEA. CDR3 nucleotides: TGCAGCGTCGGACAGGGCCTAACATCCTTTGGCTACACCTTC. Its protein product is CSVGQGLTSFGYTF. Drawing the rest from reference TRBV29-1 and TRBJ1-2, the complete variable domain is SAVISQKPSRDICQRGTSLTIQCQVDSQVTMMFWYRQQPGQSLTLIATANQGSEATYESGFVIDKFPISRPNLTFSTLTVSNMSPEDSSIYLCSVGQGLTSFGYTFGSGTRLTVV.

The V gene is TRBV10-3, the J gene TRBJ2-7; 10 bases are a match to TRBD2. Trimming took 0 bases from V and 3 from J; bases not matched to a gene: 8. Germline-derived CDR1 and CDR2 are ENHRY and SYGVKD. The CDR3 sequence is 17 residues long. CDR3 sequence reads: CAISESVLAGGVYEQYF. For the CDR3, the DNA is TGTGCCATCAGTGAGTCGGTGTTAGCGGGAGGTGTCTACGAGCAGTACTTC.

The chain recombines TRBV7-9 with TRBJ2-1, with 7 bases matching TRBD2. V shed 1 base, J shed 2 bases, and the junction held 5 bases outside the gene matches. Looked up from germline, CDR1 is SEHNR and CDR2 is FQNEAQ (reference sequence). The CDR3 is 16 residues long. CDR3 residues: CASSLGERGPYNEQFF. CDR3 sequence (DNA): TGTGCCAGCAGCTTAGGCGAGCGGGGCCCCTACAATGAGCAGTTCTTC.

The chain couples TRBV5-6 to TRBJ2-6; 11 bases map to TRBD1. Germline assignment: CDR1 SGHDT and CDR2 YYEEEE. Trimming at V came to 3 bases and at J to 0 bases, leaving 2 bases not matched to a gene. The CDR3 is 17 residues long. As DNA, the CDR3 is TGTGCCAGCAGCTCGGACAGGGGGCTCTCTGGGGCCAACGTCCTGACTTTC. Its protein is CASSSDRGLSGANVLTF.

The V call is TRBV12-5, the J call TRBJ1-4; D is undetermined. Germline CDR1 reads LGHNT; CDR2 reads FRNRAP. V shed 5 bases and J shed 10 bases, with 14 bases lying between them. This CDR3 has 13 residues. This CDR3 reads CASGQGGEGKLFF. Here the CDR3 DNA reads TGTGCTAGTGGTCAAGGCGGCGAGGGAAAACTGTTTTTT.